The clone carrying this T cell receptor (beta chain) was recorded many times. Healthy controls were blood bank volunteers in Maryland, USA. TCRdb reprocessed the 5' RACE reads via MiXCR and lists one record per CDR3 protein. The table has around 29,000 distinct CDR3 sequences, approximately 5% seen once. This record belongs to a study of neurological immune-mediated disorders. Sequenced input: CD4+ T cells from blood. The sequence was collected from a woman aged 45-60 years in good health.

CDR3 residues: CSASRNRGSSYEQYF. CDR3 in DNA: TGCAGTGCTAGCAGAAACAGGGGAAGCTCCTACGAGCAGTACTTC. V and J are TRBV20-1 and TRBJ2-7, with TRBD1 matching over 7 bases. V shed 3 bases, J shed 0 bases, and the junction held 8 bases outside the gene matches. The CDR3 totals 15 residues. The germline CDR1 and CDR2 sequences are DFQATT and SNEGSKA (reference sequence).